Listed below are T cell receptor beta chains from one sample, sequenced in a study of blood T cell repertoires in COVID-19. Produced via immunoSEQ multiplex PCR; TCRdb's table is partial and in-frame only. The data contain around 91,000 clones, around 82% of them singletons. The specimen sequenced was peripheral blood. The origin of the receptors is a human donor in a cohort sampled during active COVID-19. CDR3s include the opening cysteine and the closing phenylalanine or tryptophan. A D gene is named only where the DNA matches it firmly. Rows may omit the clone size; those that give it use once, few, many or a size class.

CDR3 length	V gene	clone size	D gene	J gene	CDR3 DNA	CDR3 protein
13	TRBV12-3/TRBV12-4	.	.	TRBJ2-2	TGTGCCAGCAGTGCCGGGATGGCCGGGGAGCTGTTTTTT	CASSAGMAGELFF
12	TRBV5-5	.	.	TRBJ1-2	TGTGCCAGCAGCGACTCAGGGAATGGCTACACCTTC	CASSDSGNGYTF
14	TRBV7-2	.	TRBD1	TRBJ2-2	TGTGCCAGCAGACGACAGGGAAACACCGGGGAGCTGTTTTTT	CASRRQGNTGELFF
13	TRBV2	.	.	TRBJ2-5	TGTGCCAGCAGTGACGGGGGATACGAGACCCAGTACTTC	CASSDGGYETQYF
13	TRBV6-5	.	.	TRBJ2-1	TGTGCCAGCAGTTACTCAACAGGGAATGAGCAGTTCTTC	CASSYSTGNEQFF
18	TRBV10-3	.	.	TRBJ2-3	TGTGCCATCAGTGAGTCGATGGCGGCCAGGGGATCCACAGATACGCAGTATTTT	CAISESMAARGSTDTQYF
14	TRBV3-1/TRBV3-2	.	.	TRBJ1-1	TGTGCCAGCAGCGGACTGACTATTAACACTGAAGCTTTCTTT	CASSGLTINTEAFF
15	TRBV6-2/TRBV6-3	.	.	TRBJ2-7	TGTGCCAGCAGTTCACAGACAGGTTTCTCCTACGAGCAGTACTTC	CASSSQTGFSYEQYF
14	TRBV7-2	.	.	TRBJ2-5	TGTGCCAGCAGCTTAGGGCTAGCGAGGGAGACCCAGTACTTC	CASSLGLARETQYF
16	TRBV7-3	few	TRBD2	TRBJ2-3	TGTGCCAGCAGCCAAAGACTAGCGGGAGGGACAGATACGCAGTATTTT	CASSQRLAGGTDTQYF
19	TRBV7-9	once	TRBD2	TRBJ2-5	TGTGCCAGCAGCTCATTACCAGAACAGGGGACTAGCGGAAAAGGGACCCAGTACTTC	CASSSLPEQGTSGKGTQYF
17	TRBV9	.	TRBD2	TRBJ2-1	TGTGCCAGCAGCGTGCCCCTAGCGGGGAGCTCCTACAATGAGCAGTTCTTC	CASSVPLAGSSYNEQFF
17	TRBV4-1	many	.	TRBJ2-7	TGCGCCAGCAGCCAAGTTTATAGCCTGTGGCAGAGCTACGAGCAGTACTTC	CASSQVYSLWQSYEQYF
14	TRBV12-5	.	.	TRBJ1-4	TGTGCTAGCGCTCACAGGGAGACTAATGAAAAACTGTTTTTT	CASAHRETNEKLFF
12	TRBV9	.	.	TRBJ1-1	TGTGCCAGCAGCGCTAATACAGCTGAAGCTTTCTTT	CASSANTAEAFF
14	TRBV18	.	.	TRBJ1-5	TGTGCCAGCTCCCCAACCGCGAGCAATCAGCCCCAGCATTTT	CASSPTASNQPQHF
16	TRBV9	.	TRBD2	TRBJ2-7	TGTGCCAGCAGCGTAGGAGCGGGGGGCTTCGACTACGAGCAGTACTTC	CASSVGAGGFDYEQYF
13	TRBV7-9	.	TRBD1	TRBJ1-2	TGTGCCAGCAGCTCGGGGACAGTTCGTGGCTACACCTTC	CASSSGTVRGYTF
17	TRBV2	.	TRBD1	TRBJ2-5	TGTGCCCGCAGTGGGGGGGGGCAGGGACAGGGTCAAGAGACCCAGTACTTC	CARSGGGQGQGQETQYF
14	TRBV27	.	.	TRBJ1-5	TGTGCCAGCAGTTTGGTTGGAGTCGGATGGCCCCAGCATTTT	CASSLVGVGWPQHF
15	TRBV19	.	.	TRBJ2-7	TGTGCCAGTAGTATCGCCGGACATCCGGATTACGAGCAGTACTTC	CASSIAGHPDYEQYF
13	TRBV12-3/TRBV12-4	.	.	TRBJ2-1	TGTGCCAGCAGTTCGGGGAGAGGGAATGAGCAGTTCTTC	CASSSGRGNEQFF
14	TRBV7-8	.	TRBD1	TRBJ2-7	TGTGCCAGCAGCTCCAGGGGGCACTCCTACGAGCAGTACTTC	CASSSRGHSYEQYF
13	TRBV30	many	.	TRBJ2-7	TGTGCCTCCTCACGCGATCTTCAGGGCGAGCAGTACTTC	CASSRDLQGEQYF
15	TRBV30	.	TRBD1	TRBJ1-2	TGTGCCTGGAGGCCGACCGGGACAGGGGACTATGGCTACACCTTC	CAWRPTGTGDYGYTF
13	TRBV21-1	.	.	TRBJ2-7	TGTGCCAGCAGCAAAGTGTTTAGCGACGAGCAGTACTTC	CASSKVFSDEQYF
14	TRBV24-1	.	.	TRBJ1-5	TGTGCCACCGCCACGGGGGGCCGTAATCAGCCCCAGCATTTT	CATATGGRNQPQHF
15	TRBV29-1	.	.	TRBJ2-6	TGCAGCGTCCCGACAGGAAGCTCTGGGGCCAACGTCCTGACTTTC	CSVPTGSSGANVLTF
13	TRBV30	.	TRBD2	TRBJ2-7	TGTGCCTGGAGTTACGGGGGGGCCTACGAGCAGTACTTC	CAWSYGGAYEQYF
14	TRBV28	.	TRBD2	TRBJ2-5	TGTGCCAGCAGTAGCGGGGTGTACCAAGAGACCCAGTACTTC	CASSSGVYQETQYF
16	TRBV7-9	once	TRBD1	TRBJ1-1	TGTGCCAGCAGACCCGAAGACAGGGGGGACCTTGATGAAGCTTTCTTT	CASRPEDRGDLDEAFF
15	TRBV6-2/TRBV6-3	.	TRBD1	TRBJ1-6	TGTGCCAGCAGTTACTACAAGGGGGCGAATTCACCCCTCCACTTT	CASSYYKGANSPLHF
14	TRBV5-6	.	.	TRBJ1-5	TGTGCCAGCAGCTTTTCCGGGTCCCCCCAGCCCCAGCATTTT	CASSFSGSPQPQHF
17	TRBV10-3	.	TRBD2	TRBJ2-6	TGTGCCATCAGGGAACTAGCGGGAGTCTCTGGGGCCAACGTCCTGACTTTC	CAIRELAGVSGANVLTF
14	TRBV10-3	.	TRBD2	TRBJ2-3	TGTGCCATCAGACGCGGGGGGGCGGAAGATACGCAGTATTTT	CAIRRGGAEDTQYF
11	TRBV10-3	once	.	TRBJ2-3	TGTGCCATCAGGGACTCGGATACGCAGTATTTT	CAIRDSDTQYF
13	TRBV24-1	once	.	TRBJ2-1	TGTGCCATCCGGGACTCAAGCTACAATGAGCAGTTCTTC	CAIRDSSYNEQFF
13	TRBV15	.	.	TRBJ2-1	TGTGCCACCAGCAGAGGCCCTATAAATGAGCAGTTCTTC	CATSRGPINEQFF
15	TRBV5-1	.	TRBD1	TRBJ2-5	TGCGCCAGCAGGGCTGCTGGGACAGCCCAAGAGACCCAGTACTTC	CASRAAGTAQETQYF
14	TRBV29-1	.	TRBD1	TRBJ2-3	TGCAGCGTTGGGGGACAGACAACCACAGATACGCAGTATTTT	CSVGGQTTTDTQYF
12	TRBV6-1	few	.	TRBJ1-2	TGTGCCAGCAGTGATGCGGGTTATGGCTACACCTTC	CASSDAGYGYTF
14	TRBV6-6	.	.	TRBJ1-5	TGTGCCAGCAGTAGTCGGACAGGCAATCAGCCCCAGCATTTT	CASSSRTGNQPQHF
18	TRBV4-3	.	.	TRBJ1-4	TGCGCCAGCAGCCAAGATGGGGGGTCAATGACAACTAATGAAAAACTGTTTTTT	CASSQDGGSMTTNEKLFF
12	TRBV28	once	.	TRBJ1-2	TGTGCCAGCAGTTTATCCCAGGATGGCTACACCTTC	CASSLSQDGYTF
15	TRBV19	.	.	TRBJ1-1	TGTGCCAGTAGTCCCCGTCAAGGAGCTTTCACTGAAGCTTTCTTT	CASSPRQGAFTEAFF
13	TRBV29-1	.	TRBD1	TRBJ1-1	TGCAGCGTTGAACAGGGGGCGAACACTGAAGCTTTCTTT	CSVEQGANTEAFF
15	TRBV7-6	.	.	TRBJ2-1	TGTGCCAGCAGCTCAGGGACTGCCTCCTACAATGAGCAGTTCTTC	CASSSGTASYNEQFF
15	TRBV27	.	TRBD1	TRBJ2-2	TGTGCCAGCAGCCCCGGACAGGGTTACACCGGGGAGCTGTTTTTT	CASSPGQGYTGELFF
14	TRBV14	.	.	TRBJ2-7	TGTGCCAGCAGCCCCCTGGGGAGTGGGTACGAGCAGTACTTC	CASSPLGSGYEQYF
15	TRBV12-5	.	TRBD1	TRBJ2-1	TGTGCTAGTGCCCAGGACAGGGGGCTTTGGAATGAGCAGTTCTTC	CASAQDRGLWNEQFF
15	TRBV28	.	TRBD2	TRBJ2-7	TGTGCCAGCAGTACTAGCGGTCCGATTGCCTACGAGCAGTACTTC	CASSTSGPIAYEQYF
15	TRBV7-9	.	.	TRBJ2-5	TGTGCCAGCAGCTTAGAGGCTAGCTCGGTCGGGACCCAGTACTTC	CASSLEASSVGTQYF
14	TRBV3-1/TRBV3-2	few	TRBD2	TRBJ2-7	TGTGCCAGCAGCCCGCCGACTAGCGTCAACGAGCAGTACTTC	CASSPPTSVNEQYF
13	TRBV10-3	.	.	TRBJ2-7	TGTGCCATCAGCCCAGGGTCCTCCTACGAGCAGTACTTC	CAISPGSSYEQYF